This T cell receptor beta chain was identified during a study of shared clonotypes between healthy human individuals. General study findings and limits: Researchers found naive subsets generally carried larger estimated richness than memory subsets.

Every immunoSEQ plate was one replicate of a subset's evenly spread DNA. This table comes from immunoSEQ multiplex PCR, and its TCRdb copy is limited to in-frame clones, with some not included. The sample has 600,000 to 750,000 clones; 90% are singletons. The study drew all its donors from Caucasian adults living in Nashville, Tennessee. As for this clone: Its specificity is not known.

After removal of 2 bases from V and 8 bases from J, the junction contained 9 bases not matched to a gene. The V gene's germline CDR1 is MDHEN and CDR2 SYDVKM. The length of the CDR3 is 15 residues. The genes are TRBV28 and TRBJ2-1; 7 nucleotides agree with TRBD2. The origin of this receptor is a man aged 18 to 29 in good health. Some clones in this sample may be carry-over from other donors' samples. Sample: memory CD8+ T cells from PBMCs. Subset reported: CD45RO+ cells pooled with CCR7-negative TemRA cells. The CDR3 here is CASSLRLAYSDEQFF. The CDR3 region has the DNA TGTGCCAGCAGTTTACGACTAGCCTACTCGGATGAGCAGTTCTTC.